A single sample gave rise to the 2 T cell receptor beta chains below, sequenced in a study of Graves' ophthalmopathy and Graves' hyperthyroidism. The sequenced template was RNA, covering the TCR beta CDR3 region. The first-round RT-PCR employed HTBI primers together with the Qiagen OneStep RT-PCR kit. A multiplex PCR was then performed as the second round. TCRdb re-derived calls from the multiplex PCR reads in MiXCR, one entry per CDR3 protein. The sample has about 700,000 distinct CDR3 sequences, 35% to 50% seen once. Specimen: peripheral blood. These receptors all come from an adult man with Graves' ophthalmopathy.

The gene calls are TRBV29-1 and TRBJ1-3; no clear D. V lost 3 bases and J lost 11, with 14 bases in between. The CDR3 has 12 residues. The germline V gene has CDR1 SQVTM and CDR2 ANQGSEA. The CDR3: CSVDFSLAAIYF. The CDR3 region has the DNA TGCAGCGTTGATTTTTCGTTGGCAGCCATATATTTT.

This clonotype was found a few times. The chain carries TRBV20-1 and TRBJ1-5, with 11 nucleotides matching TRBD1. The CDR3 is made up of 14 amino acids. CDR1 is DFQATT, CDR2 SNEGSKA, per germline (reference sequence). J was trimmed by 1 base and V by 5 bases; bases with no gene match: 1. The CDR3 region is CSARTGGSNQPQHF. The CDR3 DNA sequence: TGCAGTGCTCGGACAGGGGGCAGCAATCAGCCCCAGCATTTT.